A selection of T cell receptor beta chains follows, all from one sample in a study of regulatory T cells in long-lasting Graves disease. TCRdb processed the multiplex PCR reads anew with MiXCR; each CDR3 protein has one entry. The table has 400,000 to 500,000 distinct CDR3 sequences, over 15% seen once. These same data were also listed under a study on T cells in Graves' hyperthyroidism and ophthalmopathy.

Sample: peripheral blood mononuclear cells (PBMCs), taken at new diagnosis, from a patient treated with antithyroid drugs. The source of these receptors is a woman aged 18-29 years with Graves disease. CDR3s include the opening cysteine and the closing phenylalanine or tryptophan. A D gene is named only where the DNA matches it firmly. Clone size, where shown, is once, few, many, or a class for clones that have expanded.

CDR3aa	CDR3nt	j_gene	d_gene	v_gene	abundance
CASSLGYRGPTEAFF	TGTGCCAGCAGCTTAGGCTATCGGGGGCCCACTGAAGCTTTCTTT	TRBJ1-1	.	TRBV11-2	many
CASSLKGTGGLGYEQFF	TGTGCCAGTAGTCTAAAGGGGACAGGGGGACTCGGATATGAGCAGTTCTTC	TRBJ2-1	TRBD1	TRBV19	few
CASSYSKPEWGEGYTF	TGTGCCAGCAGTTACTCGAAGCCGGAGTGGGGCGAGGGCTACACCTTC	TRBJ1-2	.	TRBV6-5	many
CASRPRGQGEAFF	TGTGCCAGCCGTCCCAGGGGGCAGGGTGAAGCTTTCTTT	TRBJ1-1	TRBD1	TRBV6-1	.
CASSSGTSGRFYEQYF	TGTGCCAGCAGCTCCGGGACTAGCGGGAGATTCTACGAGCAGTACTTC	TRBJ2-7	TRBD2	TRBV6-1	many
CAGSAGQSYNEQFF	TGTGCCGGCAGCGCGGGACAGAGCTACAATGAGCAGTTCTTC	TRBJ2-1	.	TRBV6-1	.
CASRVGDPGELFF	TGTGCCAGCAGAGTCGGCGATCCCGGGGAGCTGTTTTTT	TRBJ2-2	.	TRBV7-8	.
CASTSSGVGAEAFF	TGTGCCAGCACAAGCTCGGGGGTTGGTGCTGAAGCTTTCTTT	TRBJ1-1	.	TRBV9	many
CASSNPRDSYANYGYTF	TGTGCCAGCAGTAACCCCCGGGACAGCTATGCTAACTATGGCTACACCTTC	TRBJ1-2	TRBD1	TRBV6-1	many
CARSGGGGDTQYF	TGTGCCCGTAGCGGGGGAGGGGGAGATACGCAGTATTTT	TRBJ2-3	TRBD2	TRBV2	many
CASRTLGTGTYNEQFF	TGTGCCAGCAGAACCCTCGGGACAGGGACCTACAATGAGCAGTTCTTC	TRBJ2-1	TRBD1	TRBV2	few
CASSGTGGTYEQYF	TGTGCCAGCAGTGGGACAGGCGGGACTTACGAGCAGTACTTC	TRBJ2-7	.	TRBV2	few
CASSTLTGRNEQFF	TGTGCCAGTAGTACCCTGACAGGGCGGAATGAGCAGTTCTTC	TRBJ2-1	TRBD1	TRBV19	once
CASSYTGTRGETQYF	TGTGCCAGCAGCTACACCGGGACTAGAGGAGAGACCCAGTACTTC	TRBJ2-5	TRBD2	TRBV7-3	.
CASSFPSGYNEQFF	TGTGCCAGCAGCTTCCCTAGCGGTTACAATGAGCAGTTCTTC	TRBJ2-1	TRBD2	TRBV7-2	.
CASSHDSNQPQHF	TGTGCCAGCTCGCACGACAGTAATCAGCCCCAGCATTTT	TRBJ1-5	.	TRBV18	many
CASSSGSGNTIYF	TGTGCCAGTAGTTCGGGGTCTGGAAACACCATATATTTT	TRBJ1-3	.	TRBV19	.
CATSSTESSYNEQFF	TGTGCCACCAGCTCGACGGAAAGCTCCTACAATGAGCAGTTCTTC	TRBJ2-1	.	TRBV24-1	many
CASSPDRAQRWQETQYF	TGTGCCAGCAGTCCCGACAGGGCCCAGAGGTGGCAAGAGACCCAGTACTTC	TRBJ2-5	TRBD1	TRBV12-3/TRBV12-4	.
CASSLTSGTTYNEQFF	TGTGCCAGCAGCTTGACTAGCGGGACGACCTACAATGAGCAGTTCTTC	TRBJ2-1	TRBD2	TRBV7-9	many
CSAPIGTSFFSGANVLTF	TGCAGTGCCCCAATCGGGACTAGCTTTTTCTCTGGGGCCAACGTCCTGACTTTC	TRBJ2-6	TRBD2	TRBV20-1	.
CASSLRVPETQYF	TGTGCCAGCAGTTTACGGGTTCCAGAGACCCAGTACTTC	TRBJ2-5	.	TRBV28	many
CASSFRTGYGYTF	TGTGCCAGCAGCTTCCGGACAGGATATGGCTACACCTTC	TRBJ1-2	TRBD1	TRBV7-9	few
CASSVSGSLSVQQFF	TGTGCCAGCAGTGTTAGCGGGAGTTTGTCGGTTCAGCAGTTCTTC	TRBJ2-1	TRBD2	TRBV28	many
CATSRESGGRWARNIQYF	TGTGCCACCAGCAGGGAATCAGGGGGCAGGTGGGCCAGAAACATTCAGTACTTC	TRBJ2-4	TRBD1	TRBV15	few
CSARRAVSEAFF	TGCAGTGCTAGGAGGGCAGTATCTGAAGCTTTCTTT	TRBJ1-1	.	TRBV20-1	many
CASSLDPGTGGLAKNIQYF	TGTGCCAGCAGCTTAGATCCTGGTACAGGCGGGTTAGCCAAAAACATTCAGTACTTC	TRBJ2-4	.	TRBV11-3	few
CASSEGTRNIQYF	TGTGCCAGCAGTGAGGGCACCCGGAACATTCAGTACTTC	TRBJ2-4	.	TRBV6-1	many
CASSVASGIKETQYF	TGTGCCAGCAGCGTAGCTAGCGGGATCAAAGAGACCCAGTACTTC	TRBJ2-5	TRBD2	TRBV9	few